This record concerns one T cell receptor beta chain sequence. Germline assignment: CDR1 SEHNR and CDR2 FQNEAQ (reference sequence). CDR3 size: 16 residues. The entry originates in a study of T cells expressing NK-cell markers. Background on the study: CD3+CD56+NKG2C+, CD3+CD56+NKG2C- and CD3+CD56-NKG2C+ T cells, once sorted, supplied the TCR beta repertoires.

TCRdb reprocessed the 5' RACE reads, with one entry per CDR3 protein and no DNA. The table lists about 460,000 distinct CDR3 sequences. The genes are TRBV7-9 and TRBJ1-1. The receptor's source is a woman in her 50s in good health. The sequenced material came from blood T cells: a sorted CD56 or NKG2C T cell subset, CD4+ or CD8+ T cells, or bulk PBMC T cells (not recorded which). CDR3 sequence: CASSLGENRLNGGAFF.